This T cell receptor beta chain is from a study of T cells in women clearing cervical HPV infection. General observations from the study: CIN3+ cases had significantly higher TCR repertoire richness than controls, but evenness did not differ. Timing of associations relative to infection is unclear; T-cell subsets were not isolated.

Average input was around 1,200 ng genomic DNA for immunoSEQ TCR beta CDR3 amplification. TCRdb keeps only in-frame clones here, not all; method: immunoSEQ multiplex PCR. The listing contains 30,000 or so clones. V lost 6 bases and J 4 bases, leaving 12 bases between the germline ends. There are 13 residues in the CDR3. The germline V gene has CDR1 LNHDA and CDR2 SQIVND (reference sequence). Comment on this clone: Its matching antigen is unknown. The sequenced fragment ends 3 residues before the CDR3 boundary, so the rest is inferred from the germline J gene.

The sample consisted of blood buffy coat. The chain links TRBV19 to TRBJ1-1; a weak D match, TRBD1 (5 bases). The clonotype originates from a woman aged 18 to 69 with a cervical HPV16 infection that either progressed to CIN3+ or cleared (not recorded which). The chain's CDR3 is CASSSGEITEAFF. The covered CDR3 bases are TGTGCCAGTAGCTCGGGGGAAATCACTGAA.